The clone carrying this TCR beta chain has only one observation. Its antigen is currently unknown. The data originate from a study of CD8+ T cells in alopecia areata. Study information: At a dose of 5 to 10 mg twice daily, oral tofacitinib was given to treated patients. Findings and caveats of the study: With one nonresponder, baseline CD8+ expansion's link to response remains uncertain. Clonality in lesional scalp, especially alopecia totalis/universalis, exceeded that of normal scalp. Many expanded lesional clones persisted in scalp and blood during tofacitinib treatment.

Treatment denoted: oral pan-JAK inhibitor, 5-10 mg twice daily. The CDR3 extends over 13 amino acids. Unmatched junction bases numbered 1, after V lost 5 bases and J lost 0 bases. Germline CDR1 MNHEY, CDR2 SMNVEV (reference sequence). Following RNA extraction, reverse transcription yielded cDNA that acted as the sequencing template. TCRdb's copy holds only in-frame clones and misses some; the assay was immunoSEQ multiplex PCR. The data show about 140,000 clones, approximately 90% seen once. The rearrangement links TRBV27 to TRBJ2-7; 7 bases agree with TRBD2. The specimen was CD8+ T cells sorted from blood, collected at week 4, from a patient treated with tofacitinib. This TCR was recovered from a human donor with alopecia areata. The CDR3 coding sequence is TGTGCCAGCAGTCGGACTAGCTCCTACGAGCAGTACTTC. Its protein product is CASSRTSSYEQYF.